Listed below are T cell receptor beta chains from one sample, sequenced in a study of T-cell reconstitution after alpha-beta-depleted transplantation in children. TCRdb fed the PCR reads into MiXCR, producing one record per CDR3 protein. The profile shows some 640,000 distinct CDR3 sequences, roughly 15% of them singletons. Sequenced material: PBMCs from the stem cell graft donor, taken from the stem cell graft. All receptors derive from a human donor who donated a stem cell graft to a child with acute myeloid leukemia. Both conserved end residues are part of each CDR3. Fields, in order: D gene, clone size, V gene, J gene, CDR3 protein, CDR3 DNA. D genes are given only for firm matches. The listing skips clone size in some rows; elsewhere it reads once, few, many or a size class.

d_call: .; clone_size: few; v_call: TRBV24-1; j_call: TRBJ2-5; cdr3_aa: CATSDQYQETQYF; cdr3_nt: TGTGCCACCAGTGATCAGTACCAAGAGACCCAGTACTTC
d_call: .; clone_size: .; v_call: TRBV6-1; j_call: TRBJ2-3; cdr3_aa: CASRASMGWGTDTQYF; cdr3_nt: TGTGCCAGCAGAGCTTCGATGGGTTGGGGCACAGATACGCAGTATTTT
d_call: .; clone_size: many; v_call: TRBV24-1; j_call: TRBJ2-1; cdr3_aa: CATSVRTAPQQFF; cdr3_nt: TGTGCCACCAGTGTCAGGACAGCCCCACAGCAGTTCTTC
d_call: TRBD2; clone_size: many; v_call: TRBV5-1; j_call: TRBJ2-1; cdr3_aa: CASSLSLISGVSYNEQFF; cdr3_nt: TGCGCCAGCAGCTTGTCCCTCATCAGCGGGGTTTCCTACAATGAGCAGTTCTTC
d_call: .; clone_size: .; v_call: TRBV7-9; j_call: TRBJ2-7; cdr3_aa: CASSYDRWVEQYF; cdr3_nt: TGTGCCAGCAGCTATGACAGATGGGTGGAGCAGTACTTC
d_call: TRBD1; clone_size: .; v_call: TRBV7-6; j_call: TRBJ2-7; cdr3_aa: CASSLASQGNYEHYF; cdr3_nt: TGTGCCAGCAGCTTAGCGTCACAGGGGAACTACGAGCATTACTTC
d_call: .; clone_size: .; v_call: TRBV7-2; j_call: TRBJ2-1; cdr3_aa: CASSPSTLGVTNEQFF; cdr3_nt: TGTGCCAGCAGCCCCTCCACTCTAGGGGTTACAAATGAGCAGTTCTTC
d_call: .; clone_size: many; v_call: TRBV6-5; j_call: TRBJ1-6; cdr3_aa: CASSLAGADNSPLHF; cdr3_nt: TGTGCCAGCAGTTTGGCGGGCGCCGATAATTCACCCCTCCACTTT
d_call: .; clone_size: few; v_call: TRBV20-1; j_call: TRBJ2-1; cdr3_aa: CSARDPGGPSYNEQFF; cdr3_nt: TGCAGTGCTAGAGACCCCGGGGGCCCCTCCTACAATGAGCAGTTCTTC
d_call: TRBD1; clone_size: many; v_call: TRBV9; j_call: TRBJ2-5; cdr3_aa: CASSDTLGQAQETQYF; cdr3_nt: TGTGCCAGCAGTGACACTTTGGGACAGGCCCAAGAGACCCAGTACTTC
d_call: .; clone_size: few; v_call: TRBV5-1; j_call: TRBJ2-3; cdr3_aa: CASSSGTFTDTQYF; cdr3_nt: TGCGCCAGCAGCTCAGGGACCTTCACAGATACGCAGTATTTT
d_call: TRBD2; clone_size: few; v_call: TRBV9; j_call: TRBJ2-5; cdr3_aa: CASSRRTSGVKETQYF; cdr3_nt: TGTGCCAGCAGCCGAAGGACTAGCGGGGTTAAAGAGACCCAGTACTTC
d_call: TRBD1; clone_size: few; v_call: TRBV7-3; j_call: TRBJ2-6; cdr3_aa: CASSSFGTASGANVLTF; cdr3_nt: TGTGCCAGCAGCTCCTTTGGGACAGCCTCTGGGGCCAACGTCCTGACTTTC
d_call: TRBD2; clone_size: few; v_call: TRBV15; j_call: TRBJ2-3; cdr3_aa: CATSRDQVAGTTDTQYF; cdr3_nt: TGTGCCACCAGCAGAGATCAAGTAGCGGGGACCACAGATACGCAGTATTTT
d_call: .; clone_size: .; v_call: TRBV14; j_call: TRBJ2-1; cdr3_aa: CASSQDLWGPNEQFF; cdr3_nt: TGTGCCAGCAGCCAAGATCTTTGGGGGCCCAATGAGCAGTTCTTC
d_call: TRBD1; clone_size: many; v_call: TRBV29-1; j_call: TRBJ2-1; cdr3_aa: CSVTGQGSYNEQFF; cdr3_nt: TGCAGCGTTACGGGACAGGGTTCCTACAATGAGCAGTTCTTC
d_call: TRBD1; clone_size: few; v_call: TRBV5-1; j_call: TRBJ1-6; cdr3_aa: CASSIELRGQSPLHF; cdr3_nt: TGCGCCAGCAGCATAGAACTCAGGGGGCAATCACCCCTCCACTTT
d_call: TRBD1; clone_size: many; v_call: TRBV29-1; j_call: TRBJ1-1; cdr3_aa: CSSGTGGHTEAFF; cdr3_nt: TGCAGTTCGGGGACAGGGGGTCACACTGAAGCTTTCTTT
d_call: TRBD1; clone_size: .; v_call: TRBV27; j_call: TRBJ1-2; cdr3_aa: CASHSGTGGYGYTF; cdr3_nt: TGTGCCAGTCACTCCGGGACAGGGGGCTATGGCTACACCTTC
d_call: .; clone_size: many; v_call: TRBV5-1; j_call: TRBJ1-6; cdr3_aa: CASSPGPNSPLHF; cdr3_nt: TGCGCCAGCAGCCCCGGACCGAATTCACCCCTCCACTTT
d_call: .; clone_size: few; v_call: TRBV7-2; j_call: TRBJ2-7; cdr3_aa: CASSLVSHEQYF; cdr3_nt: TGTGCCAGCAGCTTAGTTTCCCACGAGCAGTACTTC
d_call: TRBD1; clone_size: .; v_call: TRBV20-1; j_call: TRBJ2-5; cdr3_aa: CSARTGGRATQYF; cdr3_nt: TGCAGTGCTAGGACAGGGGGGAGGGCGACCCAGTACTTC
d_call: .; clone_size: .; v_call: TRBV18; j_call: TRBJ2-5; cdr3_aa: CASSPRKGAGETQYF; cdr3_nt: TGTGCCAGCTCACCGCGTAAAGGGGCGGGAGAGACCCAGTACTTC
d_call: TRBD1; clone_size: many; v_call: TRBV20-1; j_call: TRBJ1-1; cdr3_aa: CRAPGQMNTEAFF; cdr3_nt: TGCAGAGCCCCGGGACAGATGAACACTGAAGCTTTCTTT
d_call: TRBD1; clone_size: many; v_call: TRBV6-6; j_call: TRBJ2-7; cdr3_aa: CASSSPDRGLDEQYF; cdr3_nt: TGTGCCAGCAGTTCCCCAGACAGGGGGCTCGACGAGCAGTACTTC
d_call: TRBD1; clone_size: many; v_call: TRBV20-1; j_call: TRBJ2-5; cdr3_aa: CSARPRGLGQETQYF; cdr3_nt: TGCAGTGCTAGACCTAGGGGGCTGGGGCAAGAGACCCAGTACTTC
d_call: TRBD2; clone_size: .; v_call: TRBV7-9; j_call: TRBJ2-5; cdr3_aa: CASSLGDYSETQYF; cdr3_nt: TGTGCCAGCAGCCTCGGGGACTACTCAGAGACCCAGTACTTC
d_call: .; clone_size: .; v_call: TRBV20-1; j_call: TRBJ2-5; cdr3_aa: CSARENQQETQYF; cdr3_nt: TGCAGTGCTAGAGAAAACCAGCAAGAGACCCAGTACTTC
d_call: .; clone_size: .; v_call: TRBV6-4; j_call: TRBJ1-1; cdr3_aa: CASSLRAGRGSRDSEAFF; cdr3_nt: TGTGCCAGCAGTTTAAGAGCAGGTAGGGGGTCGAGAGACTCTGAAGCTTTCTTT
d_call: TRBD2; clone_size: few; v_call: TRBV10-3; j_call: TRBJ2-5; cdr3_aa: CAISVGLRRGETQYF; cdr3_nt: TGTGCCATCAGTGTGGGACTACGACGCGGGGAGACCCAGTACTTC
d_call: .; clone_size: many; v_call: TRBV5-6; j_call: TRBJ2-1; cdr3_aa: CASSSEDNEQFF; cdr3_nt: TGTGCCAGCAGCTCGGAGGACAATGAGCAGTTCTTC
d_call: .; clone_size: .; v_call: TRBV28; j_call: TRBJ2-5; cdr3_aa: CASSLGAARETQYF; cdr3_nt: TGTGCCAGCAGTTTAGGGGCGGCCCGGGAGACCCAGTACTTC
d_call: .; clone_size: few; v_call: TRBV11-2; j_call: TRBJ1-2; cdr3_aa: CASSLDPQWGRNYGYTF; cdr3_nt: TGTGCCAGCAGCTTAGACCCCCAGTGGGGGAGGAACTATGGCTACACCTTC
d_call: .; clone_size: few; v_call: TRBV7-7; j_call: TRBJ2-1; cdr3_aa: CASALGGGEQFF; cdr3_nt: TGTGCCAGCGCGCTCGGGGGCGGTGAGCAGTTCTTC
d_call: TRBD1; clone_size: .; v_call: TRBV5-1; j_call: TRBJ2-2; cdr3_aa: CASSPRTGKLTGELFF; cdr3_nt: TGCGCCAGCAGCCCCCGGACAGGGAAACTGACCGGGGAGCTGTTTTTT
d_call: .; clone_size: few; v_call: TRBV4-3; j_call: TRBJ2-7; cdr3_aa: CASSQESLPLSYEQYF; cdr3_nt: TGCGCCAGCAGCCAAGAAAGCCTTCCCCTCTCCTACGAGCAGTACTTC
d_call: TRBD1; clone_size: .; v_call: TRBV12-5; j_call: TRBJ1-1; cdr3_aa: CASGQGTAFSNTEAFF; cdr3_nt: TGTGCTAGTGGTCAAGGGACAGCGTTTTCGAACACTGAAGCTTTCTTT
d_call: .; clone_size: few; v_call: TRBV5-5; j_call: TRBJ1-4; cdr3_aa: CASSSTASNEKLFF; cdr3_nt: TGTGCCAGCAGCTCGACAGCCTCAAATGAAAAACTGTTTTTT